The clone carrying this T cell receptor beta chain was recorded many times. The data were taken from a study of T cells in Graves' hyperthyroidism and ophthalmopathy. The investigators amplified TCR beta CDR3 regions from RNA transcripts. HTBI primers drove first-round RT-PCR of the TCR CDR3. TCRdb redid the calling of the multiplex PCR reads with MiXCR, one entry per CDR3 protein. Of nearly 600,000 distinct CDR3 sequences in the sample, roughly 13% were seen once. Sampled blood dates from first hyperthyroidism diagnosis, and it precedes any ophthalmopathy symptoms. Per germline, CDR1 SQVTM and CDR2 ANQGSEA. The CDR3 runs 12 residues. V shed 4 bases and J shed 5 bases, with 11 bases lying between them.

This receptor was obtained from a woman aged 25 to 39 with Graves' hyperthyroidism that later progressed to Graves' ophthalmopathy. Sequenced: blood. The chain has TRBV29-1 and TRBJ2-5, with D hard to call. The CDR3 nucleotides are TGCAGCGTTGGACTTATTTCGGAGACCCAGTACTTC. Translated: CSVGLISETQYF.